The source of this T cell receptor beta chain is a study of blood T cells in healthy people across ages. Study-level background: Per every two T cells, about one barcoded beta molecule was captured by template switching. General observations from the study: Per-million-T-cell TCR beta diversity fell roughly linearly with age.

The ends were cut back, 7 bases at V and 11 bases at J, with 14 bases in the middle. Germline loops: CDR1 MDHEN, CDR2 SYDVKM. This CDR3 has 11 residues. The use of a sample-barcoded 5' primer and a J-beta primer mix characterized a second PCR of about 7 to 12 cycles. The authors tagged each cDNA molecule using a template-switch adaptor with 12 random nucleotides. TCRdb re-analysed the 5' RACE reads in MiXCR, keeping a single row per CDR3 protein. The table lists roughly 800,000 distinct CDR3 sequences, 58% of them singletons. Isolating PBMCs gave at least 6 million of these cells per sample. To note about this clonotype: The antigen is not known.

What was sequenced was blood. The chain recombines TRBV28 with TRBJ2-5; D gene unclear. This TCR was recovered from a man aged 30 to 39 in good health. The CDR3 DNA reads as TGTGCCAGCACGGGCTTCAATGAGCAGTACTTC. Protein sequence: CASTGFNEQYF.